This T cell receptor (beta chain) was identified during a study of cytomegalovirus exposure and HLA in healthy donors. Researchers ran the PCR with 60 Vbeta and 13 Jbeta primers. TCRdb keeps only in-frame clones here, not all; method: immunoSEQ multiplex PCR. This sample has 85,000 to 100,000 clones; 85% to 90% occur once, and the top ten carry about 2.5%. The ends were cut back, 4 bases at V and 0 bases at J, with 10 bases in the middle. In germline, CDR1 is SGHVS, CDR2 FQNEAQ. The CDR3 consists of 15 residues. Points on this clone: No antigen is known for it.

Findings and caveats of the study: In the analysis, some V segments, TRBV6-2 and TRBV6-3 included, were excluded as indistinguishable. Researchers reported from a later analysis that most CMV-associated TCR beta chains appeared HLA-restricted. The investigators catalogued 150 or so TCR beta chains as cytomegalovirus-associated. A later analysis linked a missense variant in DCLRE1C to the trimming of TCR beta V and J genes.

The sample taken for sequencing was PBMCs. This sequence was found in a man aged 18-30 years in good health and CMV-seronegative. V is TRBV7-8 and J is TRBJ1-5, with D uncertain. The CDR3 loop reads CASSSIADSNQPQHF. The CDR3 DNA reads as TGTGCCAGCAGCTCCATCGCGGATAGCAATCAGCCCCAGCATTTT.